The clone carrying this T cell receptor beta chain has only one observation. This entry is derived from a study of blood T cells in healthy people across ages. PCR was performed a second time for about 7 to 12 cycles using a sample-barcoded 5' primer and a J-beta primer mix. Via MiXCR, TCRdb re-called the 5' RACE reads, giving one row per CDR3 protein. This sample has hundreds of thousands of distinct CDR3 sequences, with 40% to 60% found just once. Germline CDR1 reads LGHDT; CDR2 reads YNNKEL (reference sequence). Trimming left V 1 base short and J 6 bases short, with 15 bases between. The CDR3 has 15 amino acids.

This clonotype was sampled from a man aged 25 to 40 in good health. Specimen: blood. The chain recombines TRBV3-1 with TRBJ1-2; tentatively, D is TRBD1 (5 bases). The CDR3, as DNA: TGTGCCAGCAGCCAAGGGGGACTCAACGACGATGGCTACACCTTC. This gives the protein CASSQGGLNDDGYTF.